One and the same sample provided the 18 T cell receptor beta chains below, sequenced in a study of blood T cell repertoires in COVID-19 (dated by TCRdb to 2018 to 2021). The method behind the library was the immunoSEQ multiplex PCR assay. TCRdb stores this immuneACCESS table with in-frame sequences only. Part of the clones is absent; in the studies checked, under half of the shortfall reflects unresolved V genes, and no reason is known for the rest. This sample lists 200,000 to 250,000 clones; just over 85% were detected once. The biggest ten clones account for approximately 1.5% of the sample. The sequencing sample was made of peripheral blood. Receptor source: a man aged 18 to 29 with active or convalescent COVID-19.

This chain joins TRBV5-5 and TRBJ2-3; a weak D match, TRBD2 (6 bases). Germline V gene data show CDR1 as SGHKS and CDR2 as YYEKEE (reference sequence). With 2 bases removed from V and 0 bases from J, the gap between germline ends came to 16 bases. This CDR3 contains 17 residues. CDR3 amino acids: CASSFTGVGSSTDTQYF. In nucleotides, the CDR3 is TGTGCCAGCAGCTTCACGGGAGTGGGGTCTAGCACAGATACGCAGTATTTT.

The chain employs TRBV11-2 and TRBJ2-7, with D unclear. V was clipped by 10 bases and J by 7 bases, with 14 bases between them. Germline CDR1 SGHAT, CDR2 FQNNGV. This CDR3 contains 11 residues. The CDR3, as DNA: TGTGCCACCTCGACTGTGAAGGAGCAGTACTTC. This translates into CATSTVKEQYF.

The chain recombines TRBV6-2 or TRBV6-3 with TRBJ2-7; TRBD1 might be the D (5 bases). V lost 4 bases to trimming and J lost 2 bases, with 12 bases between them. Germline values: CDR1 MNHEY, CDR2 SVGEGT. The CDR3 contains 14 residues. The CDR3 sequence is CASSSGRATYEQYF. Here the CDR3 DNA reads TGTGCCAGCAGTTCGGGCAGGGCGACCTACGAGCAGTACTTC.

The J gene is TRBJ1-4, the V gene TRBV5-6, with 9 bases fitting TRBD1. V was pared by 0 bases and J by 4 bases, with 1 base of the junction left unmatched. The germline gives CDR1 SGHDT, CDR2 YYEEEE. The length of the CDR3 is 15 residues. In DNA, the CDR3 is TGTGCCAGCAGCTTGGCGGACAGGGGTAATGAAAAACTGTTTTTT. It specifies CASSLADRGNEKLFF.

The J gene is TRBJ1-4, the V gene TRBV6-5, with D unclear. The CDR3 sequence is 13 residues long. Trimming pared 4 bases from V and 7 bases from J, leaving 10 bases between. Germline V CDR1 and CDR2: MNHEY, SVGAGI. The CDR3 DNA is TGTGCCAGCAGTTCCCGCGCTGGTGAAAAACTGTTTTTT. Its protein product is CASSSRAGEKLFF.

This clone was recorded only once. This chain links TRBV27 with TRBJ1-1; 9 bases fit TRBD1. V shed 3 bases, J shed 5 bases, and the junction held 4 bases outside the gene matches. Germline CDR1 is MNHEY and CDR2 is SMNVEV (reference sequence). There are 14 residues in the CDR3. The CDR3 coding sequence is TGTGCCAGCAGTTTGACAGGGGGAGGGACTGAAGCTTTCTTT. This encodes CASSLTGGGTEAFF.

V is TRBV27 and J is TRBJ2-7; 10 bases align to TRBD1. The CDR3 sequence is 15 residues long. V trimming: 7 bases; J trimming: 3 bases; junction bases outside the gene matches: 9. Looked up from germline, CDR1 is MNHEY and CDR2 is SMNVEV (reference sequence). As DNA, the CDR3 is TGTGCCAGCACCACGCTGGGACAGGGGAACTACGAGCAGTACTTC. Translated, it gives CASTTLGQGNYEQYF.

The J gene is TRBJ2-7, the V gene TRBV5-1; the D gene is possibly TRBD2 (7 bases). The CDR3 length is 15 residues. V was cut by 3 bases and J by 6 bases, with 19 bases left in between. Germline V lookup: CDR1 SGHRS, CDR2 YFSETQ. CDR3 amino acids: CASSSMRSGEGEQYF. CDR3 DNA: TGCGCCAGCAGCTCCATGAGGTCAGGGGAGGGCGAGCAGTACTTC.

This chain joins TRBV11-2 and TRBJ1-2, with TRBD1 matching over 12 bases. Germline V CDR1 and CDR2: SGHAT, FQNNGV. The CDR3 has 15 residues. The V segment lost 4 bases and the J segment 4 bases; nucleotides outside the gene matches: 4. The CDR3 reads CASSSGTGGGYGYTF. In nucleotides, the CDR3 is TGTGCCAGCAGCTCCGGGACAGGGGGCGGCTATGGCTACACCTTC.

The rearrangement joins TRBV6-5 to TRBJ2-1; the D gene is possibly TRBD2 (6 bases). From germline, CDR1 is MNHEY and CDR2 SVGAGI. The length of the CDR3 is 14 residues. V lost 4 bases and J 3 bases, leaving 10 bases between the germline ends. The CDR3 region is CASSSNGGYNEQFF. CDR3 nucleotide sequence: TGTGCCAGCAGTTCCAACGGGGGCTACAATGAGCAGTTCTTC.

The sample holds one count of this clone. The V call is TRBV9, the J call TRBJ2-3; 8 bases line up with TRBD2. Unmatched junction bases numbered 3, after V lost 2 bases and J lost 4 bases. The CDR3 totals 14 residues. Per the germline V gene, CDR1 is SGDLS and CDR2 is YYNGEE. CDR3 sequence reads: CASSVTSGADTQYF. The DNA for the CDR3 is TGTGCCAGCAGCGTTACTAGCGGAGCAGATACGCAGTATTTT.

This chain joins TRBV7-9 and TRBJ1-1; D gene ambiguous. V lost 1 base to trimming and J lost 1 base, with 10 bases between them. This CDR3 spans 15 amino acids. Germline values: CDR1 SEHNR, CDR2 FQNEAQ (reference sequence). The CDR3 nucleotides are TGTGCCAGCAGCTTAGTCCGGAGTTGGAACACTGAAGCTTTCTTT. Translated: CASSLVRSWNTEAFF.

The chain couples TRBV14 to TRBJ2-2, with 8 bases lining up with TRBD2. After removal of 4 bases from V and 2 bases from J, the junction contained 9 bases not matched to a gene. CDR3 length equals 17 residues. From germline, CDR1 is SGHDN and CDR2 FVKESK. CDR3 protein: CASSPSLLAANTGELFF. CDR3 bases: TGTGCCAGCAGCCCAAGCTTACTAGCGGCAAACACCGGGGAGCTGTTTTTT.

The chain carries TRBV7-3 and TRBJ1-2; 8 nucleotides align to TRBD1. The CDR3 has 13 residues. CDR1 is SGHTA, CDR2 FQGTGA, per germline. V dropped 5 bases and J dropped 5; count of bases not matched to a gene: 4. The DNA for the CDR3 is TGTGCCAGCAGCGCGACAGGGGAGTATGGCTACACCTTC. Its translation is CASSATGEYGYTF.

This chain connects TRBV4-2 to TRBJ2-7; possibly TRBD2 for D (5 bases). The CDR3 totals 13 residues. The germline V gene encodes CDR1 LGHNA and CDR2 YNFKEQ. The V end lost 1 base, the J end lost 6 bases, and 10 bases lay between the germline ends. CDR3 region: CASSQGLRIEQYF. The CDR3 coding sequence is TGTGCCAGCAGCCAAGGACTACGGATCGAGCAGTACTTC.

The rearrangement joins TRBV11-2 to TRBJ2-5; D perhaps matches TRBD2 (7 bases). Germline V gene data show CDR1 as SGHAT and CDR2 as FQNNGV. The CDR3 extends over 17 amino acids. Trimming pared 2 bases from V and 0 bases from J, leaving 16 bases between. The CDR3 is CASSLSWEGQHQETQYF. In DNA form, the CDR3 reads TGTGCCAGCAGCTTATCTTGGGAGGGACAACACCAAGAGACCCAGTACTTC.

This chain joins TRBV18 and TRBJ2-1, with D perhaps TRBD1 (5 bases). This CDR3 is built from 14 residues. The V gene lost 3 bases and the J gene lost 6 bases, with 12 bases spanning the gap. The germline V gene encodes CDR1 KGHSH and CDR2 LQKENI. Here the CDR3 reads CASSPGASGNEQFF. Written as DNA, the CDR3 is TGTGCCAGCTCACCTGGGGCCTCGGGCAATGAGCAGTTCTTC.

The rearrangement links TRBV28 to TRBJ2-3; 7 bases fit TRBD2. Germline V CDR1 and CDR2: MDHEN, SYDVKM. Trimming took 9 bases from V and 5 from J; bases not matched to a gene: 2. This CDR3 is built from 11 residues. CDR3 protein: CARGGEDTQYF. CDR3 nucleotides: TGTGCCAGGGGGGGGGAAGATACGCAGTATTTT.